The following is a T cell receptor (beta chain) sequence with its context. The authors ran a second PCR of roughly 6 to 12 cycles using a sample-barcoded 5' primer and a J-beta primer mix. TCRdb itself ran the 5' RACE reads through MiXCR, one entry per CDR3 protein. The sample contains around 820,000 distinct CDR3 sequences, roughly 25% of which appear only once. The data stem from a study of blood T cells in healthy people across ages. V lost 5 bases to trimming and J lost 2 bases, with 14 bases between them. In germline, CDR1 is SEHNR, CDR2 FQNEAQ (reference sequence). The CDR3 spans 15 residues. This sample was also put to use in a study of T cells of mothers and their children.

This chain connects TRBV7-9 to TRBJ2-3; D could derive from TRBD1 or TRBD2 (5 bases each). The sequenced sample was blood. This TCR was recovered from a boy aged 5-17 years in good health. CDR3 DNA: TGTGCCAGCAGCGACAGAGTTGGGACCACAGATACGCAGTATTTT. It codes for CASSDRVGTTDTQYF.